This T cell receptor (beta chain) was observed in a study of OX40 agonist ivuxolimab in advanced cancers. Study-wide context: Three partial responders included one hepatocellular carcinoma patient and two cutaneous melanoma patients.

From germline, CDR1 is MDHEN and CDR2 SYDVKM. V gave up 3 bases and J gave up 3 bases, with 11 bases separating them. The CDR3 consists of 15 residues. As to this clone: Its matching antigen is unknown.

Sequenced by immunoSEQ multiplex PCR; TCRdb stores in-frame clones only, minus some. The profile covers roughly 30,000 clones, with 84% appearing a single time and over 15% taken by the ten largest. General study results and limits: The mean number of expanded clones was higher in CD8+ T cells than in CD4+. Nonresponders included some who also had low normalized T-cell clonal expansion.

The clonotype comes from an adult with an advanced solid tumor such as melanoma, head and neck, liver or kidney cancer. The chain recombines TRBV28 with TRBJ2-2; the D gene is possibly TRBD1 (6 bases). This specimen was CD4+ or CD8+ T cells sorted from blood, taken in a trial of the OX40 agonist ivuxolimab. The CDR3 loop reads CASSFPTGYTGELFF. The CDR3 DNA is TGTGCCAGCAGTTTCCCCACAGGGTACACCGGGGAGCTGTTTTTT.